This T cell receptor (beta chain) is from a study of CD4 T cells in relation to SARS-CoV-2 and coronaviruses (TCRdb year 2021). For the wider study: A median age of roughly 35 years, with a range of about 21 to 75 years, was recorded for the full convalescent cohort of some 12 patients. Among the approximately twelve convalescent patients, 8 males and 4 females were included, and two of the subjects were Hispanic. HLA restriction was mapped for shared crossreactive spike epitopes using patient-derived lymphoblastoid cell lines. At the level of individual TCR clonotypes, the study measured memory CD4+ T cell crossreactivity between SARS-CoV-2 spike protein and common cold coronavirus spike proteins. The Adaptive Biotechnologies TCR-sequencing kit was used for samples from three pre-COVID donors and for the naive versus memory experiments, whereas the other data were Illumina-based. Expansion assays from other donors in the study were sequenced with a different, Illumina-based TCR-beta assay. Overall study outcomes, separate from this receptor: Memory CD4+ clonotypes crossrecognizing SARS-CoV-2 and at least one common cold coronavirus spike were found in 60% to 75% of donors. Pre-pandemic and post-infection samples were not both contributed by any donor, so tracing of the source of pre-existing responses was limited. Sequencing of naive versus memory cells indicated that the assay detects memory recall responses, not primary responses primed during culture. Small numbers of patients and of tested TCRs were a limitation of the study. Compared with monoreactive clones, crossreactive clones had significantly weaker SARS-CoV-2-driven expansion, a result consistent with antigenic imprinting. Crossreactivity analysis centred on spike protein, so crossreactivity against other viral proteins was not assessed.

The germline V gene specifies SGHTA as CDR1 and FQGTGA as CDR2. Counted from cysteine to phenylalanine, this CDR3 has 16 amino acids. Of all the DNA, just the CDR3 is kept, 48 bases in frame from base 1. V ends up 5 bases short and J 3 bases short, with an unmatched junction base count of 6. Uncultured naive and memory CD4+ T cell DNA received deep-resolution immunoSEQ TCR-beta sequencing. The original pipeline was this. Preprocessing removed nonproductive sequences and CDR3s not starting with C, not ending with F or W, or shorter than 7 amino acids. Cultured and uncultured naive and memory CD4+ repertoires were searched for previously identified spike- and CEF-reactive CDR3s. CDR3 homology was measured as pairwise Levenshtein distance, computed with the stringdist R package after trimming three terminal residues from each end. TCRdb mirrors the immuneACCESS table, restricted to in-frame sequences. Some clones are absent from its copies; in checked studies, under half trace to an unresolved V gene, and the reason for the others is unknown. The DNA gave D and trimming, while V, J and clone size come from that table. For this sample the table gives approximately 50,000 clones, of which about 90% were detected only once. The top ten clonotypes cover under 0.4% of the sample.

To separate naive from memory CD4+ T cells, cryopreserved PBMCs first underwent CD4 enrichment and then EasySep naive CD4+ T cell enrichment. Ficoll-Paque PLUS gradient centrifugation was used to isolate PBMCs from leukapheresis product or whole blood. PBMCs were either used fresh in the expansion assay or cryopreserved at -140 degrees C. The QIAamp Micro DNA Kit was used to extract genomic DNA from the CD4+ T cells. With regard to this clone: What antigen it recognizes has not been identified. Within one base of it there is no much larger clone, and no base qualities were kept.

Sequencing was carried out using naive CD4+ T cells from PBMCs. The sample's cell subset or site label is to be understood as: naive CD4+ T cells isolated by negative enrichment. This TCR was recovered from an adult with COVID-19. The sequence is built from TRBV7-3 and TRBJ2-3; TRBD2 aligns with 12 central bases. In nucleotide form, the sequence is TGTGCCAGCAGCCGGACCACTAGCGGGAGGACAGATACGCAGTATTTT. Translated, this gives CASSRTTSGRTDTQYF.